These 21 T cell receptor beta chains share one sample of origin, sequenced in a study of blood T cell repertoires in COVID-19. The repertoire was sequenced with immunoSEQ multiplex PCR; TCRdb's copy has only in-frame clones and lacks some. The sample consists of roughly 200,000 clones, approximately 89% of them appearing once. Sample: PBMCs or T cells enriched from blood (not recorded which). The receptor source for this set is a woman in her twenties or thirties with acute COVID-19.

The chain's CDR3 is CASSLGIGGEGTDTQYF. CDR3 nucleotides: TGTGCCAGCAGCTTAGGTATTGGGGGGGAGGGCACAGATACGCAGTATTTT. This chain links TRBV7-2 with TRBJ2-3; 7 bases are shared with TRBD2. The CDR3 spans 17 residues. Germline trimming cut 1 base from V and 1 base from J; bases unmatched to any gene: 8. Germline V gene data show CDR1 as SGHTA and CDR2 as FQGNSA.

This clone was detected once. The rearrangement links TRBV28 to TRBJ1-2; weak D call: TRBD1 (5 bases). V lost 7 bases, J lost 3 bases, and 12 bases lay in between. The CDR3 has 13 residues. The germline V gene has CDR1 MDHEN and CDR2 SYDVKM. In DNA, the CDR3 is TGTGCCAGCAAGGTCGGGGGGTACTATGGCTACACCTTC. The encoded protein is CASKVGGYYGYTF.

The J gene is TRBJ2-5, the V gene TRBV10-3; a possible D gene is TRBD1 (6 bases). V was trimmed by 6 bases and J by 5 bases, leaving 16 bases between them. Germline-derived CDR1 and CDR2 are ENHRY and SYGVKD. The CDR3 is 14 residues long. Written as DNA, the CDR3 is TGTGCCATCAGGGGACACACGGGTGAGGAGACCCAGTACTTC. Protein: CAIRGHTGEETQYF.

This clone came up once. The chain uses TRBV2 and TRBJ1-1; unclear D gene. V was clipped by 6 bases and J by 1 base, with 3 bases between them. The germline CDR1 and CDR2 sequences are SNHLY and FYNNEI. The CDR3 sequence is 11 residues long. CDR3 region: CASRRNTEAFF. For the CDR3, the DNA is TGTGCCAGCAGGAGGAACACTGAAGCTTTCTTT.

CDR3: CASSSREGGGDGYTF. CDR3 sequence (DNA): TGTGCCAGCAGCTCCCGAGAGGGAGGGGGGGATGGCTACACCTTC. The rearrangement joins TRBV7-8 to TRBJ1-2; D might be TRBD1 (6 bases). V lost 4 bases to trimming and J lost 6 bases, with 18 bases between them. This CDR3 region has 15 residues. Looked up from germline, CDR1 is SGHVS and CDR2 is FQNEAQ.

This clone has a single count. The chain joins TRBV3-1 (or the pseudogene TRBV3-2) to TRBJ2-3; no clear D gene. The CDR3 contains 13 residues. The V and J ends lost 2 bases and 1 base respectively, with 4 bases between them. Germline CDR1 and CDR2: LGHDT and YNNKEL (reference sequence). Here the CDR3 DNA reads TGTGCCAGCAGCCAACAGGGCACAGATACGCAGTATTTT. It is translated as CASSQQGTDTQYF.

The J gene is TRBJ1-2, the V gene TRBV28; possible D gene TRBD1, 6 bases. V lost 4 bases, J lost 0 bases, and 12 bases lay in between. The germline V gene has CDR1 MDHEN and CDR2 SYDVKM. The CDR3 spans 15 residues. CDR3 region: CASSSWTEANYGYTF. CDR3 DNA: TGTGCCAGCAGTTCCTGGACAGAAGCTAACTATGGCTACACCTTC.

The table lists this clone with a few counts. The chain employs TRBV4-1 and TRBJ2-2, with 8 nucleotides matching TRBD1. From germline, CDR1 is MGHRA and CDR2 YSYEKL. This CDR3 region has 16 residues. Unmatched junction bases numbered 5, after V lost 2 bases and J lost 3 bases. The CDR3 nucleotides are TGCGCCAGCAGCCAATGGACAGGGATCGACACCGGGGAGCTGTTTTTT. This sequence encodes CASSQWTGIDTGELFF.

The J gene is TRBJ1-1, the V gene TRBV6-1; no firm D call. CDR3 size: 15 residues. From germline, CDR1 is MNHNS and CDR2 SASEGT. V shed 0 bases and J shed 2 bases, with 10 bases lying between them. The chain's CDR3 is CASSEAYPENTEAFF. The CDR3 region has the DNA TGTGCCAGCAGTGAAGCGTACCCAGAAAACACTGAAGCTTTCTTT.

The chain is built from TRBV19 and TRBJ1-1; a possible D gene is TRBD1 (5 bases). The germline gives CDR1 LNHDA, CDR2 SQIVND (reference sequence). CDR3 length equals 15 residues. V lost 6 bases and J 4 bases, leaving 18 bases between the germline ends. The CDR3 DNA reads as TGTGCCAGTAGCGCTGCCGGGGGGATGGGCACTGAAGCTTTCTTT. Its protein product is CASSAAGGMGTEAFF.

This chain uses TRBV6-5 with TRBJ1-1, with 10 nucleotides matching TRBD1. This CDR3 is built from 14 residues. In germline, CDR1 is MNHEY, CDR2 SVGAGI. The J segment lost 6 bases and the V segment lost 4 bases, leaving 5 bases of the junction unmatched. CDR3 bases: TGTGCCAGCAGTTCCGGACAGGGGGGCGCTGAAGCTTTCTTT. Translation gives CASSSGQGGAEAFF.

The V and J genes are TRBV10-3 and TRBJ1-6; TRBD1 matches 8 bases. With V trimmed by 8 bases and J by 6 bases, 6 bases remained unmatched. CDR1 and CDR2 from the germline V gene are ENHRY and SYGVKD. The CDR3 is made up of 14 amino acids. In DNA, the CDR3 is TGTGCCATCGCACCTGGACAGGGTAATTCACCCCTCCACTTT. Amino acids: CAIAPGQGNSPLHF.

CDR3 nucleotide sequence: TGCAGTGCCGCAAGCCACAATGAGCAGTTCTTC. Translating it yields CSAASHNEQFF. The chain combines TRBV20-1 with TRBJ2-1; no reliable D call. V was shortened by 6 bases and J by 5 bases, with 8 bases between the two germline ends. The CDR3 loop spans 11 amino acids. The germline V gene has CDR1 DFQATT and CDR2 SNEGSKA (reference sequence).

The chain links TRBV12-5 to TRBJ1-1; 8 positions match TRBD1. There are 14 residues in the CDR3. CDR1 LGHNT and CDR2 FRNRAP come from the germline V gene. V shed 7 bases, J shed 5 bases, and the junction held 9 bases outside the gene matches. CDR3 bases: TGTGCTAGTGCCTGGGGGACAGGAGGGACTGAAGCTTTCTTT. It specifies CASAWGTGGTEAFF. Full variable domain (outside the CDR3, taken from reference TRBV12-5 and TRBJ1-1): DARVTQTPRHKVTEMGQEVTMRCQPILGHNTVFWYRQTMMQGLELLAYFRNRAPLDDSGMPKDRFSAEMPDATLATLKIQPSEPRDSAVYFCASAWGTGGTEAFFGQGTRLTVV.

The chain carries TRBV27 and TRBJ1-2; the match to TRBD1 covers 8 bases. V was pared by 5 bases and J by 4 bases, with 0 bases of the junction left unmatched. CDR3 length: 12 residues. CDR1 and CDR2 from the germline V gene are MNHEY and SMNVEV (reference sequence). Here the CDR3 DNA reads TGTGCCAGCAGTACAGGGGGCTATGGCTACACCTTC. It encodes CASSTGGYGYTF.

The chain couples TRBV28 to TRBJ1-2; possibly TRBD1 for D (6 bases). The germline V gene encodes CDR1 MDHEN and CDR2 SYDVKM. The CDR3 is 15 residues long. V dropped 2 bases and J dropped 8 bases, with 18 bases sitting between them. The CDR3 loop is CASSLPQGFQQGYTF. CDR3 nucleotides: TGTGCCAGCAGTTTACCCCAGGGGTTTCAACAAGGCTACACCTTC.

The chain combines TRBV10-3 with TRBJ2-1; D might be TRBD2 (6 bases). The CDR3 extends over 15 amino acids. V was pared by 4 bases and J by 5 bases, with 15 bases between. Germline CDR1 reads ENHRY; CDR2 reads SYGVKD. CDR3 region: CAISGGREVNNEQFF. Written as DNA, the CDR3 is TGTGCCATCAGTGGAGGCAGGGAGGTGAACAATGAGCAGTTCTTC.

This clone was detected only once. The chain employs TRBV25-1 and TRBJ2-5; 11 bases are shared with TRBD1. The V gene end was trimmed by 6 bases and the J gene end by 4 bases; junction bases not matched to a gene: 7. The germline gives CDR1 MGHDK, CDR2 SYGVNS. The CDR3 has 15 residues. Written as DNA, the CDR3 is TGTGCCAGCAGAAGCTTGGACAGGGGGCGAGAGACCCAGTACTTC. It yields the protein CASRSLDRGRETQYF.

The V call is TRBV18, the J call TRBJ2-1, with D perhaps TRBD1 (6 bases). Trimming took 8 bases from V and 0 from J, leaving 17 bases between them. Germline V gene sequence: CDR1 KGHSH, CDR2 LQKENI. The CDR3 is made up of 16 amino acids. DNA for the CDR3: TGTGCCAGCCTTGACGACAGGTATAGCTCCTACAATGAGCAGTTCTTC. Translation: CASLDDRYSSYNEQFF.

This rearrangement joins TRBV30 to TRBJ1-4; 7 positions agree with TRBD1. Looked up from germline, CDR1 is GTSNPN and CDR2 is SVGIG (reference sequence). CDR3 size: 14 residues. With 4 bases clipped from V and 7 bases from J, the junction kept 9 bases outside the gene matches. The CDR3 loop is CAWIRKGAGEKLFF. In nucleotides, the CDR3 is TGTGCCTGGATCCGGAAGGGGGCTGGTGAAAAACTGTTTTTT.

The genes are TRBV7-9 and TRBJ2-1; D unclear. Germline values: CDR1 SEHNR, CDR2 FQNEAQ (reference sequence). The CDR3 has 12 residues. V was cut by 5 bases and J by 7 bases, with 9 bases left in between. This chain's CDR3 is CASSLRWNEQFF. CDR3 nucleotide sequence: TGTGCCAGCAGCCTTCGGTGGAATGAGCAGTTCTTC.